The sequence of this T cell receptor beta chain was determined in a study of T cells after yellow fever vaccination. General study findings and limits: Faster peaking, at day 5 versus 15, marked a secondary response that was weaker. Clones from primary vaccination mostly reappeared after the booster (approximately 96% CD4, approximately 91% CD8).

A 5'RACE template-switching step, the method used to make TCR cDNA, added a universal primer site and UMIs. One entry per CDR3 protein results from TCRdb running MiXCR on the 5' RACE reads. The data show almost 30,000 distinct CDR3 sequences, approximately 6% seen once. In this sample, this clonotype turned up a few times. V gave up 3 bases and J gave up 0 bases, with 3 bases separating them. CDR3 length equals 14 residues. Per the germline V gene, CDR1 is SGHTA and CDR2 is FQGNSA. This TCR derives from a young man who received the YFV17D yellow fever vaccine. The sample consisted of PBMCs, either bulk or a sorted T-cell subset (CD4+, CD8+, memory, or dextramer-sorted; not recorded which), taken on the day of the yellow fever booster vaccination. The V gene is TRBV7-2, the J gene TRBJ2-6; the D is unclear. The CDR3 nucleotides are TGTGCCAGCAGCTTCAACTCTGGGGCCAACGTCCTGACTTTC. Protein: CASSFNSGANVLTF.